This entry lists 29 T cell receptor beta chains sequenced from one sample in a study of CD8 T cells in ankylosing spondylitis. TCRdb reprocessed the 5' RACE reads via MiXCR and lists one record per CDR3 protein. The sample has about 360,000 distinct CDR3 sequences; 20% to 25% are singletons. The sample taken for sequencing was blood, either unsorted or a sorted T cell fraction (not recorded which). These receptors came from a male donor with ankylosing spondylitis or in good health (not recorded which).

This chain joins TRBV9 and TRBJ2-1; no clear D gene. The V gene's germline CDR1 is SGDLS and CDR2 YYNGEE. This CDR3 is 11 amino acids long. V was trimmed by 0 bases and J by 8 bases, leaving 3 bases between them. CDR3 sequence (DNA): TGTGCCAGCAGCGTAGCGTATGAGCAGTTCTTC. This sequence encodes CASSVAYEQFF. The full variable domain, its missing parts supplied by reference TRBV9 and TRBJ2-1, is DSGVTQTPKHLITATGQRVTLRCSPRSGDLSVYWYQQSLDQGLQFLIQYYNGEERAKGNILERFSAQQFPDLHSELNLSSLELGDSALYFCASSVAYEQFFGPGTRLTVL.

J is TRBJ2-3 and V is TRBV10-3, with TRBD2 matching 8 bases. CDR3 length: 14 amino acids. Germline CDR1 reads ENHRY; CDR2 reads SYGVKD. Losses at the gene ends were 6 bases for V and 6 bases for J; bases not matched to a gene: 8. The CDR3 DNA reads as TGTGCCATCAGGCCGGGACTAGGGTCTGATACGCAGTATTTT. It yields the protein CAIRPGLGSDTQYF.

This clonotype has more than one count but fewer than ten. CDR3 residues: CASSQTVAGMNNEQFF. The CDR3, as DNA: TGTGCCAGCAGCCAGACGGTAGCGGGGATGAACAATGAGCAGTTCTTC. The chain links TRBV11-2 to TRBJ2-1; TRBD2 agrees at 8 bases. The CDR3 totals 16 residues. V shed 5 bases and J 5 bases; nucleotides not matched to a gene: 11. Per germline, CDR1 SGHAT and CDR2 FQNNGV. The full variable domain, with the rest looked up from reference TRBV11-2 and TRBJ2-1, is EAGVAQSPRYKIIEKRQSVAFWCNPISGHATLYWYQQILGQGPKLLIQFQNNGVVDDSQLPKDRFSAERLKGVDSTLKIQPAKLEDSAVYLCASSQTVAGMNNEQFFGPGTRLTVL.

The chain uses TRBV9 and TRBJ2-3; no clear D gene. V was shortened by 0 bases and J by 4 bases, with 12 bases between the two germline ends. This CDR3 is 15 amino acids long. Germline CDR1 is SGDLS and CDR2 is YYNGEE. The CDR3 nucleotides are TGTGCCAGCAGCGTAGGGCTCGACCGACCAGATACGCAGTATTTT. Residues: CASSVGLDRPDTQYF.

The V gene is TRBV4-1, the J gene TRBJ2-3; no definite D call. The V end lost 0 bases, the J end lost 4 bases, and 5 bases lay between the germline ends. CDR1 MGHRA and CDR2 YSYEKL come from the germline V gene. The CDR3 has 13 residues. The CDR3 nucleotides are TGCGCCAGCAGCCAAGATATCCCAGATACGCAGTATTTT. It yields the protein CASSQDIPDTQYF.

This clonotype was detected many times. The chain has TRBV10-3 and TRBJ1-2; D ambiguous. V gave up 3 bases and J gave up 4 bases, with 15 bases separating them. The CDR3 runs to 15 residues. The germline V gene encodes CDR1 ENHRY and CDR2 SYGVKD. The CDR3 is CAISEVTAEFYGYTF. As DNA, the CDR3 is TGTGCCATCAGTGAAGTTACAGCAGAATTCTATGGCTACACCTTC.

This clonotype was seen a few times. The gene calls are TRBV27 and TRBJ2-7, with D possibly TRBD1 on 6 matching bases. V was trimmed by 7 bases and J by 3 bases, leaving 16 bases between them. Germline values: CDR1 MNHEY, CDR2 SMNVEV (reference sequence). The CDR3 runs to 14 residues. In DNA, the CDR3 is TGTGCCAGCACCCAACAGGGAAGGGACTACGAGCAGTACTTC. This sequence encodes CASTQQGRDYEQYF.

This CDR3 is CASSQDGRGRFPYEQYF. Written as DNA, the CDR3 is TGCGCCAGCAGCCAAGATGGGAGGGGGCGTTTCCCCTACGAGCAGTACTTC. The chain employs TRBV4-1 and TRBJ2-7; perhaps D is TRBD1 or TRBD2 (7 bases each). CDR1 and CDR2 from the germline V gene are MGHRA and YSYEKL. With 0 bases removed from V and 2 bases from J, the gap between germline ends came to 17 bases. The CDR3 length is 17 residues.

This clonotype was found a few times. The rearrangement uses TRBV5-6 and TRBJ1-1; the D is unclear. There are 14 residues in the CDR3. The germline V gene has CDR1 SGHDT and CDR2 YYEEEE. Trimming took off 0 bases at V and 3 bases at J, with 9 bases between the two ends. The CDR3 here is CASSLVNSDTEAFF. CDR3 in DNA: TGTGCCAGCAGCTTGGTAAACTCGGACACTGAAGCTTTCTTT.

This clonotype was picked up one time. This chain joins TRBV12-3 or TRBV12-4 and TRBJ1-1; D might be TRBD1 (6 bases). This CDR3 region has 17 residues. V was clipped by 2 bases and J by 3 bases, with 19 bases between them. CDR3 protein: CASSLSRVGGKDTEAFF. For the CDR3, the DNA is TGTGCCAGCAGTTTATCCAGGGTAGGGGGAAAGGACACTGAAGCTTTCTTT.

This clonotype was counted a few times. This rearrangement joins TRBV12-3 or TRBV12-4 to TRBJ2-5, with a possible D match to TRBD2 (6 bases). This CDR3 region has 13 residues. Deletions cut 4 bases from V and 4 bases from J, with 10 bases between. CDR3 loop: CASSSVGGETQYF. The CDR3 DNA sequence: TGTGCCAGCAGTTCGGTCGGGGGAGAGACCCAGTACTTC.

This clonotype has only a few counts. This sequence joins TRBV7-2 and TRBJ2-3; D remains unclear. Deletions cut 5 bases from V and 2 bases from J, with 14 bases between. The CDR3 is 15 amino acids. Germline CDR1 SGHTA, CDR2 FQGNSA. CDR3 DNA: TGTGCCAGCAGCCCCACCTTAAAAGACACAGATACGCAGTATTTT. Its translation is CASSPTLKDTDTQYF. Combining the CDR3 with reference TRBV7-2 and TRBJ2-3 gives the whole variable domain GAGVSQSPSNKVTEKGKDVELRCDPISGHTALYWYRQSLGQGLEFLIYFQGNSAPDKSGLPSDRFSAERTGGSVSTLTIQRTQQEDSAVYLCASSPTLKDTDTQYFGPGTRLTVL.

This clonotype was observed at least ten times. The rearrangement uses TRBV12-3 or TRBV12-4 and TRBJ2-7; D is unclear. There are 12 residues in the CDR3. Trimming pared 7 bases from V and 6 bases from J, leaving 13 bases between. CDR3 residues: CASKGENGEQYF. The CDR3 coding sequence is TGTGCCAGCAAGGGTGAGAATGGCGAGCAGTACTTC.

This clonotype was seen more than once but under ten times. The gene calls are TRBV5-5 and TRBJ2-2; D perhaps matches TRBD1 (5 bases). V lost 1 base and J lost 3, with 7 bases in between. The V gene's germline CDR1 is SGHKS and CDR2 YYEKEE (reference sequence). The CDR3 is 14 residues long. CDR3 loop: CASSLSGYTGELFF. For the CDR3, the DNA is TGTGCCAGCAGCTTGTCAGGGTACACCGGGGAGCTGTTTTTT.

This clonotype has a count of ten or more. This chain joins TRBV27 and TRBJ1-1; D is perhaps TRBD1 (6 bases). CDR1 is MNHEY and CDR2 is SMNVEV in the germline V gene (reference sequence). This CDR3 region has 15 residues. V lost 1 base and J lost 5, with 14 bases in between. In nucleotides, the CDR3 is TGTGCCAGCAGTTTATTGGTACAGGGCGGGACTGAAGCTTTCTTT. Its translation is CASSLLVQGGTEAFF.

The chain joins TRBV5-1 to TRBJ2-5; either TRBD1 or TRBD2 may supply D (5 bases each). This CDR3 comprises 15 residues. Germline V gene lookup returns CDR1 SGHRS and CDR2 YFSETQ. V gave up 7 bases and J gave up 5 bases, with 21 bases separating them. The CDR3 DNA sequence: TGCGCCAGCCACCCGGGACGGGGAATCTGGGAGACCCAGTACTTC. Translation gives CASHPGRGIWETQYF.

The genes are TRBV12-3 or TRBV12-4 and TRBJ2-2; D is unclear. The CDR3 length is 14 residues. Trimming pared 1 base from V and 7 bases from J, leaving 10 bases between. Written as DNA, the CDR3 is TGTGCCAGCAGTTTAGAAGTGGGGTACGGGGAGCTGTTTTTT. It specifies CASSLEVGYGELFF.

This clonotype was detected only a few times. This chain joins TRBV7-8 and TRBJ2-1; 7 nucleotides line up with TRBD1. The length of the CDR3 is 13 residues. Per germline, CDR1 SGHVS and CDR2 FQNEAQ. Losses at the gene ends were 3 bases for V and 10 bases for J; bases not matched to a gene: 6. The CDR3 loop reads CASSLGWTGEQFF. In DNA, the CDR3 is TGTGCCAGCAGCTTGGGTTGGACAGGCGAGCAGTTCTTC.

The J gene is TRBJ2-3, the V gene TRBV11-2; D may be TRBD2 (7 bases). The CDR3 extends over 12 amino acids. V was pared by 5 bases and J by 6 bases, with 9 bases between. In germline, CDR1 is SGHAT, CDR2 FQNNGV. CDR3 DNA sequence: TGTGCCAGCAGCGGGGGGGCGGATACGCAGTATTTT. This translates into CASSGGADTQYF.

This clonotype has more than one count but fewer than ten. V gene TRBV20-1 combines with J gene TRBJ2-1, with a weak D call TRBD2 (5 bases). The CDR3 runs to 12 residues. V was pared by 3 bases and J by 8 bases, with 11 bases between. The germline gives CDR1 DFQATT, CDR2 SNEGSKA (reference sequence). The CDR3 nucleotides read TGCAGTGCTAGGCGGCTGGGAGATGAGCAGTTCTTC. Protein product: CSARRLGDEQFF.

The rearrangement uses TRBV12-3 or TRBV12-4 and TRBJ2-7, with D possibly matching TRBD2 (6 bases). The CDR3 spans 14 residues. V shed 5 bases and J shed 3 bases, with 14 bases lying between them. The CDR3 region is CASSGGGGSYEQYF. The DNA of the CDR3 is TGTGCCAGCAGTGGGGGAGGAGGGAGCTACGAGCAGTACTTC.

This clonotype showed up just a few times. This sequence joins TRBV28 and TRBJ2-1; D remains ambiguous. This CDR3 is 15 amino acids long. The germline V gene encodes CDR1 MDHEN and CDR2 SYDVKM. Trimming cost V 6 bases and J 0 bases, with 12 bases left between them. Here the CDR3 DNA reads TGTGCCAGCAGCCGTCGACATACCTCCTACAATGAGCAGTTCTTC. Translation gives CASSRRHTSYNEQFF. Full variable domain (rest looked up from reference TRBV28 and TRBJ2-1): DVKVTQSSRYLVKRTGEKVFLECVQDMDHENMFWYRQDPGLGLRLIYFSYDVKMKEKGDIPEGYSVSREKKERFSLILESASTNQTSMYLCASSRRHTSYNEQFFGPGTRLTVL.

Only a few counts were recorded for this clonotype. V gene TRBV4-1 combines with J gene TRBJ2-3, with TRBD2 as a possible D gene (6 bases). The V end lost 3 bases, the J end lost 4 bases, and 8 bases lay between the germline ends. CDR3 length: 13 amino acids. Looked up from germline, CDR1 is MGHRA and CDR2 is YSYEKL. The CDR3, as DNA: TGCGCCAGCAGCCAGACGGGGGCAGATACGCAGTATTTT. Translating it yields CASSQTGADTQYF.

The chain recombines TRBV3-1 with TRBJ2-1; 8 bases agree with TRBD1. Germline V gives CDR1 LGHDT, CDR2 YNNKEL (reference sequence). V lost 2 bases and J lost 9; bases outside the gene matches: 12. This CDR3 comprises 16 residues. This CDR3 is CASSQTGTGVMSEQFF. The CDR3 DNA reads TGTGCCAGCAGCCAAACCGGGACAGGAGTCATGAGTGAGCAGTTCTTC.

This clonotype has a handful of counts. The rearrangement links TRBV11-2 to TRBJ2-5; possibly TRBD2 for D (6 bases). Trimming left V 4 bases short and J 5 bases short, with 14 bases between. Germline loops: CDR1 SGHAT, CDR2 FQNNGV. This CDR3 is built from 14 residues. In DNA form, the CDR3 reads TGTGCCAGCAGCTCCCACTTGGGGAGGGAGACCCAGTACTTC. This codes for CASSSHLGRETQYF. Variable domain in full (rest from reference TRBV11-2 and TRBJ2-5): EAGVAQSPRYKIIEKRQSVAFWCNPISGHATLYWYQQILGQGPKLLIQFQNNGVVDDSQLPKDRFSAERLKGVDSTLKIQPAKLEDSAVYLCASSSHLGRETQYFGPGTRLLVL.

A few counts support this clonotype. This chain uses TRBV15 with TRBJ2-1; 8 bases are a match to TRBD1. After removal of 8 bases from V and 4 bases from J, the junction contained 4 bases not matched to a gene. In germline, CDR1 is LNHNV, CDR2 YYDKDF (reference sequence). This CDR3 contains 13 residues. CDR3 amino acids: CATAGQAYNEQFF. The CDR3 region has the DNA TGTGCCACCGCGGGACAGGCTTACAATGAGCAGTTCTTC.

In its sample, this clonotype was seen a few times. V is TRBV7-9 and J is TRBJ2-1; TRBD1 agrees at 11 bases. With 4 bases clipped from V and 8 bases from J, the junction kept 10 bases outside the gene matches. The CDR3 runs 16 residues. CDR1 and CDR2 (germline): SEHNR, FQNEAQ (reference sequence). This chain's CDR3 is CASSYHLGQGGYEQFF. The CDR3 DNA is TGTGCCAGCAGCTACCACTTGGGACAGGGGGGATATGAGCAGTTCTTC.

This clonotype has just a few counts. The chain combines TRBV9 with TRBJ2-5; the D gene is possibly TRBD2 (6 bases). CDR1 and CDR2 from the germline V gene are SGDLS and YYNGEE. CDR3 length: 14 residues. V lost 4 bases to trimming and J lost 2 bases, with 12 bases between them. The CDR3 DNA follows: TGTGCCAGCAGCCCTCAGGACTATCAAGAGACCCAGTACTTC. It is translated as CASSPQDYQETQYF.

In this sample, this clonotype turned up many times. CDR3 in DNA: TGTGCCAGCAGCCAGGGGACAGGGGTCACAGATACGCAGTATTTT. It translates to CASSQGTGVTDTQYF. The chain employs TRBV6-1 and TRBJ2-3; 10 bases agree with TRBD1. CDR3 length: 15 residues. Germline V gene sequence: CDR1 MNHNS, CDR2 SASEGT. J lost 2 bases, V lost 6 bases, and 5 bases had no gene match.